What follows are 27 T cell receptor beta chains derived from one specimen sequenced in a study of identifying expanded T cells in peripheral blood (dated by TCRdb to 2018 to 2020). To prepare the library, the immunoSEQ multiplex PCR assay was applied. TCRdb took this table from immuneACCESS and kept in-frame rearrangements with V and J called. Such tables lack part of the clones; where checked against another copy, unresolved V genes explain under half of the gap, and the rest is unexplained. This sample is represented by 120,000 or so clones; roughly 80% of them were singletons. The top ten hold 3.3% of the sample. The specimen was blood. The receptors shown here come from a person aged 18 to 75 in good health.

The chain has TRBV29-1 and TRBJ1-2; D ambiguous. CDR1 is SQVTM, CDR2 ANQGSEA, per germline. The CDR3 consists of 14 residues. The V and J ends lost 5 bases and 0 bases respectively, with 13 bases between them. CDR3 nucleotides: TGCAGCGTTAACATCCCGGGGACTAACTATGGCTACACCTTC. It specifies CSVNIPGTNYGYTF.

The chain carries TRBV19 and TRBJ2-1; tentatively, D is TRBD2 (5 bases). From germline, CDR1 is LNHDA and CDR2 SQIVND (reference sequence). V lost 7 bases, J lost 2 bases, and 9 bases lay in between. There are 13 residues in the CDR3. CDR3 coding DNA: TGTGCCAGTACCATGGGAGCCTACAATGAGCAGTTCTTC. Translating gives CASTMGAYNEQFF.

The chain employs TRBV11-2 and TRBJ1-5; the D is unclear. There are 16 residues in the CDR3. Deletions cut 5 bases from V and 6 bases from J, with 20 bases between. From germline, CDR1 is SGHAT and CDR2 FQNNGV. The CDR3 bases are TGTGCCAGCAGCCCCGGGATACTCCCCACGGGTCAGCCCCAGCATTTT. Amino acid sequence: CASSPGILPTGQPQHF.

The chain carries TRBV7-8 and TRBJ1-5, with a weak D call TRBD1 (6 bases). The CDR3 runs 18 residues. Germline loops: CDR1 SGHVS, CDR2 FQNEAQ. V was trimmed by 1 base and J by 0 bases, leaving 16 bases between them. CDR3 in amino acids: CASSLGPIGGISNQPQHF. The CDR3 nucleotides read TGTGCCAGCAGCTTAGGACCAATAGGGGGGATTAGCAATCAGCCCCAGCATTTT.

The chain is built from TRBV7-6 and TRBJ2-2; D gene unclear. CDR3 length equals 13 residues. The ends were cut back, 5 bases at V and 5 bases at J, with 9 bases in the middle. Germline loops: CDR1 SGHVS, CDR2 FNYEAQ. CDR3 in amino acids: CASSGDRTGELFF. In DNA, the CDR3 is TGTGCCAGCAGCGGAGACCGGACCGGGGAGCTGTTTTTT.

Concerning this clone itself: Other DNA sequences from this sample encode an identical CDR3 as well. The CDR3 bases are TGTGCCAGCTCACCGCAGTACAATGAGCAGTTCTTC. Protein sequence: CASSPQYNEQFF. The chain is built from TRBV18 and TRBJ2-1; no clear D gene. CDR3 length: 12 residues. V was pared by 3 bases and J by 4 bases, with 4 bases between. In germline, CDR1 is KGHSH, CDR2 LQKENI.

The chain carries TRBV2 and TRBJ1-1; 8 bases fit TRBD1. The junction had 6 bases not matched to a gene; V was cut back by 3 bases and J by 0 bases. The CDR3 consists of 16 residues. Germline V gives CDR1 SNHLY, CDR2 FYNNEI. DNA for the CDR3: TGTGCCAGCAGTGAGCAGGGGGCCGCTCTGAACACTGAAGCTTTCTTT. Its translation is CASSEQGAALNTEAFF.

V usage is TRBV19 and J usage is TRBJ1-2, with D perhaps matching TRBD1 (5 bases). In germline, CDR1 is LNHDA, CDR2 SQIVND (reference sequence). There are 14 residues in the CDR3. V dropped 8 bases and J dropped 6 bases, with 19 bases sitting between them. The CDR3 spells CASGKGWGHDGYTF. The CDR3 region has the DNA TGTGCCAGTGGTAAGGGGTGGGGTCATGATGGCTACACCTTC.

This rearrangement joins TRBV18 to TRBJ1-2; the D gene is possibly TRBD1 (5 bases). The CDR3 length is 15 residues. The germline gives CDR1 KGHSH, CDR2 LQKENI. Trimming cost V 3 bases and J 2 bases, with 13 bases left between them. CDR3 loop: CASSPRQNLNYGYTF. CDR3 DNA: TGTGCCAGCTCACCCAGACAGAATTTAAACTATGGCTACACCTTC.

The chain couples TRBV6-1 to TRBJ1-1, with a tentative D call TRBD1 (5 bases). Trimming took off 7 bases at V and 11 bases at J, with 14 bases between the two ends. This CDR3 region has 11 residues. CDR1 MNHNS and CDR2 SASEGT come from the germline V gene. CDR3 amino acids: CASKQEGWAFF. In DNA, the CDR3 is TGTGCCAGCAAACAAGAGGGGTGGGCTTTCTTT.

The genes are TRBV5-4 and TRBJ1-1; D unclear. The CDR3 totals 14 residues. V lost 2 bases and J 1 base, leaving 9 bases between the germline ends. Germline V gene lookup returns CDR1 SGHNT and CDR2 YYREEE (reference sequence). CDR3 bases: TGTGCCAGCAGCTTAACAATGGGGAACACTGAAGCTTTCTTT. This sequence encodes CASSLTMGNTEAFF.

This clone was observed once. The CDR3 nucleotides are TGCAGCTATCTTGGGGTCCCAAAAAACATTCAGTACTTC. As protein: CSYLGVPKNIQYF. V and J are TRBV29-1 and TRBJ2-4; no clear D gene. V shed 8 bases and J shed 4 bases, with 15 bases lying between them. Germline assignment: CDR1 SQVTM and CDR2 ANQGSEA. The CDR3 is made up of 13 amino acids.

The chain links TRBV7-9 to TRBJ2-3; TRBD2 agrees at 7 bases. The CDR3 is 17 amino acids. After removal of 5 bases from V and 0 bases from J, the junction contained 11 bases not matched to a gene. Germline V gene data show CDR1 as SEHNR and CDR2 as FQNEAQ (reference sequence). CDR3 nucleotide sequence: TGTGCCAGCAGCCACCCGGCGAGCGGGACTAGCACAGATACGCAGTATTTT. Protein: CASSHPASGTSTDTQYF.

This clone was picked up a small number of times. This rearrangement joins TRBV9 to TRBJ2-5; D unclear. This CDR3 is built from 16 residues. Deletions cut 0 bases from V and 2 bases from J, with 14 bases between. Germline CDR1 is SGDLS and CDR2 is YYNGEE. CDR3 nucleotides: TGTGCCAGCAGCGTAGGGCACACCACCTTACAAGAGACCCAGTACTTC. Its protein product is CASSVGHTTLQETQYF.

The chain carries TRBV6-6 and TRBJ1-1; D not certain. Between the trimmed V and J ends, which lost 4 bases and 5 bases, there was a span of 17 bases. The CDR3 length is 15 residues. CDR1 is MNHNY and CDR2 is SVGAGI in the germline V gene (reference sequence). The CDR3 DNA reads TGTGCCAGCAGTTTTCGAGGCTGGGAGGAGACTGAAGCTTTCTTT. Its protein is CASSFRGWEETEAFF.

The chain combines TRBV6-6 with TRBJ1-5, with D perhaps TRBD1 (6 bases). The CDR3 totals 14 residues. CDR1 MNHNY and CDR2 SVGAGI come from the germline V gene (reference sequence). V gave up 8 bases and J gave up 7 bases, with 18 bases separating them. The CDR3 reads CASWGGGGLQPQHF. The CDR3 coding sequence is TGTGCCAGCTGGGGGGGAGGGGGTTTGCAGCCCCAGCATTTT.

V usage is TRBV27 and J usage is TRBJ2-7; tentatively, D is TRBD2 (6 bases). The CDR3 runs to 15 residues. Germline V gene sequence: CDR1 MNHEY, CDR2 SMNVEV (reference sequence). Trimming removed 9 bases from V and 5 bases from J, with 23 bases in between. The CDR3 spells CASSKTGLISNEQYF. DNA of the CDR3: TGTGCCAGTTCAAAAACAGGACTAATTTCCAACGAGCAGTACTTC.

The J gene is TRBJ1-1, the V gene TRBV18; weak D call: TRBD1 (6 bases). CDR1 and CDR2 (germline): KGHSH, LQKENI. This CDR3 has 16 residues. V lost 5 bases, J lost 5 bases, and 21 bases lay in between. The CDR3 coding sequence is TGTGCCAGCTCAGGGTCCCTTGGGGGCTCGGGGACTGAAGCTTTCTTT. It encodes CASSGSLGGSGTEAFF.

J is TRBJ2-2 and V is TRBV7-9; TRBD1 is a possible D gene (5 bases). The V end was cut by 5 bases, the J end by 0 bases, with 16 bases between. The CDR3 is 17 amino acids. Germline V CDR1 and CDR2: SEHNR, FQNEAQ (reference sequence). This chain's CDR3 is CASSLGTDSANTGELFF. CDR3 nucleotide sequence: TGTGCCAGCAGCCTCGGCACCGACAGCGCGAACACCGGGGAGCTGTTTTTT.

The chain has TRBV5-1 and TRBJ2-2, with D perhaps matching TRBD1 (5 bases). The CDR3 has 13 amino acids. The ends were cut back, 6 bases at V and 6 bases at J, with 12 bases in the middle. Germline V gives CDR1 SGHRS, CDR2 YFSETQ. The CDR3 DNA reads TGCGCCAGCAATAATCAAGGGGCCGGGGAGCTGTTTTTT. Its protein product is CASNNQGAGELFF. Together with reference TRBV5-1 and TRBJ2-2, the CDR3 gives the full variable domain: KAGVTQTPRYLIKTRGQQVTLSCSPISGHRSVSWYQQTPGQGLQFLFEYFSETQRNKGNFPGRFSGRQFSNSRSEMNVSTLELGDSALYLCASNNQGAGELFFGEGSRLTVL.

The chain couples TRBV30 to TRBJ2-6; D remains unclear. V gave up 4 bases and J gave up 0 bases, with 1 base separating them. The CDR3 loop spans 12 amino acids. CDR1 is GTSNPN, CDR2 SVGIG, per germline (reference sequence). The CDR3 here is CAWTSGANVLTF. The CDR3 nucleotides read TGTGCCTGGACCTCTGGGGCCAACGTCCTGACTTTC.

This chain uses TRBV7-1 with TRBJ2-1; perhaps TRBD2 as D (6 bases). TRBV7-1 is an ORF, and what it does is uncertain. The CDR3 covers 15 residues. Trimming cost V 4 bases and J 0 bases, with 10 bases left between them. DNA for the CDR3: TGTGCCAGCAGCTTATCCGGGAGCTCCTACAATGAGCAGTTCTTC. It codes for CASSLSGSSYNEQFF.

V is TRBV6-1 and J is TRBJ1-2; no clear D. V gave up 5 bases and J gave up 6 bases, with 19 bases separating them. The CDR3 extends over 15 amino acids. The germline CDR1 and CDR2 sequences are MNHNS and SASEGT. CDR3 sequence (DNA): TGTGCCAGCAGTAATACTAGGCCACTAACAAATGGCTACACCTTC. It specifies CASSNTRPLTNGYTF.

The chain's CDR3 is CASSILQGLNTEAFF. The CDR3 nucleotides read TGTGCCAGCAGCATCCTACAGGGGTTGAACACTGAAGCTTTCTTT. The chain links TRBV14 to TRBJ1-1; 7 bases match TRBD1. Losses at the gene ends were 5 bases for V and 0 bases for J; bases not matched to a gene: 6. The CDR3 contains 15 residues. Germline CDR1 is SGHDN and CDR2 is FVKESK.

By its share, this clone is medium-sized. The chain employs TRBV11-2 and TRBJ2-7, with TRBD1 matching 10 bases. J was trimmed by 5 bases and V by 3 bases; bases with no gene match: 4. The CDR3 spans 14 residues. Germline V gives CDR1 SGHAT, CDR2 FQNNGV. The CDR3 loop reads CASSFLTGGDEQYF. In DNA form, the CDR3 reads TGTGCCAGCAGCTTTTTGACAGGGGGCGACGAGCAGTACTTC.

This clone showed up just a few times. As DNA, the CDR3 is TGTGCCAGCCAAAGCGGGGGCGGGTACACAGGGACGCAGTATTTT. Protein product: CASQSGGGYTGTQYF. The rearrangement links TRBV9 to TRBJ2-3; 8 bases fit TRBD2. Losses at the gene ends were 7 bases for V and 9 bases for J; bases not matched to a gene: 16. The CDR3 contains 15 residues. Germline assignment: CDR1 SGDLS and CDR2 YYNGEE.

This chain links TRBV7-9 with TRBJ2-5; D is possibly TRBD1 (5 bases). The CDR3 is made up of 15 amino acids. V shed 5 bases and J shed 4 bases, with 17 bases lying between them. Germline CDR1 and CDR2: SEHNR and FQNEAQ (reference sequence). The CDR3 coding sequence is TGTGCCAGCAGCATCCTGTCAGGGATGGGAGAGACCCAGTACTTC. Amino acid sequence: CASSILSGMGETQYF.